The entry that follows covers one T cell receptor beta chain sequence. Profiling relied on immunoSEQ multiplex PCR, and the TCRdb table lists in-frame clones only, not all of them. Of under 90,000 clones in the sample, 87% were seen once. Germline CDR1 and CDR2: MNHEY and SMNVEV (reference sequence). Trimming pared 3 bases from V and 4 bases from J, leaving 10 bases between. The CDR3 is 14 residues long. The data stem from a study of blood T cell repertoires in COVID-19. Study context: Samples of COVID-19 (acute and convalescent) were obtained from the United States, Italy and Spain.

Seattle researchers signed up patients amid active infection and tracked them longitudinally. The specimen was peripheral blood. The chain couples TRBV27 to TRBJ2-1; D is possibly TRBD2 (5 bases). The receptor was derived from a woman aged 45-59 years with COVID-19, enrolled during active disease. CDR3 nucleotides: TGTGCCAGCAGTTTGGCGGGTTTGTACAATGAGCAGTTCTTC. Protein: CASSLAGLYNEQFF.